The subject of this entry is one TCR beta chain. There are a few counts of this clone. Its antigen remains unidentified. Within one base of it there is no much larger clone, and no base qualities were kept. These data originate in a study of cytomegalovirus exposure and HLA in healthy donors (dated by TCRdb to the late 2010s). In the study overall: An earlier analysis of approximately 550 of the donors reported 250 to 300 Gb of sequence data and some 120 million unique TCR beta sequences from 150 million to 200 million T cells. In the later analysis, no new phenotypic data were used to find candidate immune exposures; instead, reliance was placed on TCR beta sequences and their occurrence across donors. An earlier analysis of 500 to 750 of the donors applied high-throughput TCR beta sequencing to assess whether each TCR beta V gene segment acted as functional or pseudogenic. On average, roughly 250,000 unique TCR beta nucleotide sequences were sequenced per donor among several hundred genotyped donors of the cohort, with about 17% of those sequences being non-productive. Several DR-DQ haplotypes were treated as single units for association and clustering because of strong linkage in the cohort. Around 320 gigabases of sequencing data and tens of millions of unique TCR sequences were included in an early release covering around 600 HLA-typed donors. Using immunosequencing, the study profiled T cell repertoires from 666 subjects and related those repertoires to cytomegalovirus serostatus. High-throughput TCR immunosequencing, statistical association of individual TCRs with disease status, and machine learning were combined to predict cytomegalovirus infection status. All discovery cohort repertoires had been generated on a single sequencing platform. Donor age, sex, ethnicity and CMV serostatus were compiled alongside the repertoire data. The number of donors typed differed by locus, with 629-630 for A, B, C, DRB1 and DQB1, around 500 for DQA1, about 610 for DPA1, and about 450 for DPB1. A later analysis re-analyzed previously published TCR beta repertoires from 600 to 850 donors and added high-resolution HLA genotyping to study TCR occurrence patterns. The study aimed to test whether cataloging public T cell receptors could reveal signatures of past pathogen exposure. In addition to the first cohort of 666 subjects, a separate validation cohort of around 110 different subjects was used. Of the approximately 400 genotyped donors, over 70% fell in the genetic ancestry cluster associated with self-reported Caucasian donors. HLA typing covered class I and class II loci at four-digit resolution. A later genetic analysis took genome-wide SNP genotypes for about three fifths of the 666 donors and used that subset as a discovery cohort. The full study reports these points: Correlated functional status among segregating V segments might reflect linkage disequilibrium, but an unknown experimental factor could not be ruled out. The cohort was sequenced for TCR beta chains only, and without alpha or paired-chain data the features that could be detected were limited. Some IMGT-functional V segments, including TRBV6-2 and TRBV6-3, could not be distinguished by the 87-base-pair reads and were therefore excluded. Sequencing depth was assumed to be roughly uniform across donors in the presence/absence analyses, though that assumption may not hold. While some public TCRs were present in many individuals, most TCR sequences turned up only very rarely across donors. In an earlier analysis of approximately 590 of the donors, most TCR beta V segments appeared in productive rearrangements about 90% or about 30% of the time, broadly matching IMGT annotations. A later genetic analysis reported fewer N-insertions in productive TCRs among donors in an Asian-associated ancestry cluster than the roughly 700-donor mean. Seventeen rarely observed V segments, including chromosome 9 orphons, were excluded from the earlier analysis of some 590 of the donors because counts were too low. A cluster of highly shared sequence variants was judged likely to represent a technical artifact of the sequencing pipeline. V-gene and J-gene trimming of TCR beta chains was associated with a missense DCLRE1C variant in a later genetic analysis, and the association was replicated in an independent cohort. In a later analysis, HLA-associated TCR beta chains showed more clonal expansion and lower generation probabilities than non-associated chains that were equally common. In vitro tests confirmed that a few of the cytomegalovirus-associated TCR beta chains recognize cytomegalovirus antigens. When HLA alleles, especially DR and DQ, strongly co-occurred, TCR associations were difficult to assign to individual alleles. Because HLA typing was unavailable for some donors at each locus, only the typed subset was used in association tests. A later analysis reported that several top co-occurrence clusters appeared linked to parvovirus B19, influenza, CMV and Epstein-Barr virus. A further reported finding was that TCR beta sequences accurately predicted the HLA-A and HLA-B alleles for most subjects in the first cohort. A later analysis found that TCR association rates varied across HLA loci, with DRB1 alleles showing the most associated TCRs and HLA-C alleles the fewest. CMV serostatus was the only immune exposure information available for the cohort. The study listed approximately 150 TCR beta chains as associated with cytomegalovirus. According to the authors, the approach could potentially be generalized to other disease states and immunological phenotypes. In both the original and validation cohorts, the classifier was reported to diagnose cytomegalovirus status with high specificity and sensitivity. In a later analysis, most CMV-associated TCR beta chains were found to appear HLA-restricted, with HLA associations seemingly driven largely by CMV exposure. At a false discovery rate of 0.05, a later analysis linked 15,000 to 20,000 TCR beta sequences to specific HLA alleles.

Libraries came from the immunoSEQ multiplex PCR assay. The multiplex PCR relied on a mix of 60 forward primers for TCR Vbeta segments and 13 reverse primers for TCR Jbeta segments. Amplification of the CDR3 region of rearranged TCR beta genes was performed with a multiplex PCR assay on genomic DNA. On the Illumina HiSeq System, the amplified TCR beta libraries were sequenced as 87-base-pair reads. In the original analysis: A later analysis tallied 75 million to 85 million unique TCR beta chains across the 610 or so repertoires, and about 10 million of those chains were shared by two or more donors. Raw reads were error-corrected and collapsed into unique sequences with a nearest-neighbor algorithm that merged closely related sequences to remove PCR and sequencing errors. Alignment of CDR3 sequences to IMGT reference sequences was used to assign V, D and J gene segments. For a sequence to be retained, a match of at least six nucleotides to both a V gene segment and a J gene segment was required. Rearrangements were classified as productive when the CDR3 lacked stop codons and remained in frame with V and J, and all other rearrangements were classified as non-productive. CDR3 was defined according to IMGT convention as the region running from the second conserved V-encoded cysteine to the conserved J-encoded phenylalanine. Sequences without an unambiguous match to a single V gene segment were excluded from the earlier analysis of 450 to 650 of the donors. In an earlier analysis of around 590 of the donors, a V segment was called functional when productive rearrangements were above 56.7%, and segregating when the standard deviation between donors exceeded 5%. A statistical classification framework was built to diagnose cytomegalovirus status from the catalog of TCR beta chain sequences. A later analysis assigned V and J genes by comparing TCR nucleotide sequences with IMGT/GENE-DB human TR gene sequences. In a later analysis, CDR3 sequences and most-parsimonious VDJ recombination scenarios were assigned using the TCRdist pipeline. In a later analysis, each TCR beta chain was defined by its CDR3 amino acid sequence together with its V-gene family, and reads lacking a unique V-gene family were excluded. As a way to deal with suspected cross-contamination and a sequencing artifact, a later analysis dropped 640 or so nucleotide sequences that were highly shared and had low generation probability. In a later analysis, a clonal expansion index was calculated for each public chain from normalized within-repertoire ranks of inferred template counts. In a later analysis, generation probabilities were computed with a VDJ recombination model fitted to out-of-frame rearrangements, and the resulting probabilities were checked against IGoR. A later analysis scored TCR-TCR, TCR-HLA and TCR-CMV co-occurrence with hypergeometric tests, applying a repertoire-size bias correction to TCR pairs. False discovery rates were estimated in a later analysis by permuting HLA or CMV assignments 20 times. In a later analysis, co-occurring TCRs were grouped using DBSCAN, and TCRdist sequence similarity was added for clustering within HLA-allele-positive subsets. Repertoires with fewer than 30,000 or more than 120,000 public chains, plus five repertoires with anomalous nucleotide sharing, were excluded from co-occurrence clustering. Drawn from immuneACCESS, this table holds only the in-frame rearrangements with V and J called that TCRdb kept. Clones are partly lost; checked studies trace under half to an unresolved V gene and leave the rest unexplained. Clone size and V and J calls were adopted from that table, with D and trimming inferred from the DNA. For this sample there are 150,000 to 200,000 clones; approximately 80% appear just once. The leading ten clones occupy 0.65% of the sample.

From a lookup of the germline V gene, CDR1 and CDR2 are SGHTA and FQGNSA. Inclusive of the bounding cysteine and phenylalanine, the CDR3 is 16 residues long. The kept DNA is CDR3 alone, 48 bases in frame from the first base. V is trimmed back by 1 base and J by 4 bases, and the junction contains 5 bases that no gene match accounts for. The cohort comprised some 680 healthy bone marrow donors. Cohort members were all nominally healthy when sampled, although unrecorded immune exposures were likely present. The donor tested CMV seronegative and was one of the 352 seronegative cohort members. A peripheral blood sample was collected from each donor, and TCR beta sequencing was performed on peripheral blood mononuclear cells. Genomic DNA was extracted from the blood cell samples with the Qiagen DNeasy Blood Extraction Kit.

This chain is built from TRBV7-2 and TRBJ2-3, and 10 junctional nucleotides match TRBD1. Material for sequencing was PBMCs. The receptor was isolated from a boy between 10 and 17 years old in good health and CMV-seronegative. The CDR3 here reads CASSLEGGTGADTQYF. The DNA reads as follows: TGTGCCAGCAGCTTAGAGGGGGGGACAGGGGCAGATACGCAGTATTTT.